The 5 T cell receptor beta chains in this list originate from one sample, sequenced in a study of pediatric ulcerative colitis. The assay was immunoSEQ multiplex PCR, and TCRdb's table has in-frame clones only and misses some. The sample holds around 36,000 clones, about 81% seen once. Rectal tissue came from one to two pinch biopsies taken at colonoscopy. Sequenced input: gut tissue. The origin of the receptors is a boy between 10 and 17 years old with mild ulcerative colitis.

CDR3 coding DNA: TGTGCCAGCAGCCAAGTAGACAGGGGGGAACATGAGCAGTTCTTC. It codes for CASSQVDRGEHEQFF. This chain uses TRBV4-2 with TRBJ2-1; 9 bases line up with TRBD1. Trimming cost V 1 base and J 8 bases; bases outside gene matches: 6. In germline, CDR1 is LGHNA, CDR2 YNFKEQ. The CDR3 is 15 amino acids.

The chain carries TRBV2 and TRBJ2-5; no reliable D call. The CDR3 has 14 amino acids. Germline V gene sequence: CDR1 SNHLY, CDR2 FYNNEI. V was pared by 7 bases and J by 4 bases, with 16 bases between. The CDR3 DNA is TGTGCCAGCATTAGGACGGCGGTGGGAGAGACCCAGTACTTC. Its protein is CASIRTAVGETQYF.

The chain carries TRBV19 and TRBJ2-1; 7 bases line up with TRBD1. The CDR3 runs 18 residues. Trimming at V came to 8 bases and at J to 4 bases, leaving 20 bases not matched to a gene. Germline V lookup: CDR1 LNHDA, CDR2 SQIVND (reference sequence). The CDR3 here is CASRRQGQYVSLYNEQFF. CDR3 nucleotides: TGTGCCAGTCGCCGACAGGGCCAATACGTTTCCCTTTACAATGAGCAGTTCTTC.

This rearrangement joins TRBV19 to TRBJ2-3; no clear D gene. Trimming cost V 1 base and J 0 bases, with 11 bases left between them. Germline lookup yields CDR1 LNHDA and CDR2 SQIVND (reference sequence). The CDR3 has 16 amino acids. The DNA of the CDR3 is TGTGCCAGTAGTATAGGACCTATTCCTAGCACAGATACGCAGTATTTT. Its translation: CASSIGPIPSTDTQYF.

The J gene is TRBJ2-7, the V gene TRBV9; weak D call: TRBD1 (6 bases). This CDR3 has 15 residues. Germline values: CDR1 SGDLS, CDR2 YYNGEE. Trimming removed 1 base from V and 2 bases from J, with 13 bases in between. Here the CDR3 reads CASSVSGQPPYEQYF. The CDR3 DNA reads as TGTGCCAGCAGCGTATCAGGACAGCCCCCCTACGAGCAGTACTTC.